This T cell receptor (beta chain) appears in the sequencing data of a study of T cells in Graves' hyperthyroidism and ophthalmopathy. RNA transcripts were the template for amplifying TCR beta CDR3 regions. TCR CDR3 regions were first amplified by RT-PCR with HTBI primers. One entry per CDR3 protein, called by TCRdb with MiXCR from the multiplex PCR reads. The sample carries 650,000 to 750,000 distinct CDR3 sequences, about 14% recorded once. This clonotype was counted between two and nine times. This CDR3 has 14 amino acids. Germline V gene lookup returns CDR1 DFQATT and CDR2 SNEGSKA (reference sequence). V was trimmed by 3 bases and J by 0 bases, leaving 11 bases between them. Newly diagnosed hyperthyroidism, duration under 2 months, in patients aged 18 to 65.

Sequencing was carried out using blood. The receptor comes from a young woman with Graves' hyperthyroidism. This chain links TRBV20-1 with TRBJ1-1, with a possible D match to TRBD1 (5 bases). The CDR3 DNA reads TGCAGTGCTAGTCCAGGGTCGTTGAACACTGAAGCTTTCTTT. It is translated as CSASPGSLNTEAFF.